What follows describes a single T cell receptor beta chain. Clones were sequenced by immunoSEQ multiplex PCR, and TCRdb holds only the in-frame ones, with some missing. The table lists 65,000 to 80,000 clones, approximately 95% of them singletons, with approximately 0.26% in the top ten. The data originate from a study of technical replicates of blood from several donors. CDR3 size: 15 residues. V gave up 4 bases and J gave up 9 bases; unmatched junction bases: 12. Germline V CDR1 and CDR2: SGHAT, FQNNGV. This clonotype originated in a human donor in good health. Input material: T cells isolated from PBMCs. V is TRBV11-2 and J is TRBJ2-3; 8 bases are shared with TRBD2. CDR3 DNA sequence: TGTGCCAGCAGCTCGCAGGGACTAGTGAGTTGGACGCAGTATTTT. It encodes CASSSQGLVSWTQYF.